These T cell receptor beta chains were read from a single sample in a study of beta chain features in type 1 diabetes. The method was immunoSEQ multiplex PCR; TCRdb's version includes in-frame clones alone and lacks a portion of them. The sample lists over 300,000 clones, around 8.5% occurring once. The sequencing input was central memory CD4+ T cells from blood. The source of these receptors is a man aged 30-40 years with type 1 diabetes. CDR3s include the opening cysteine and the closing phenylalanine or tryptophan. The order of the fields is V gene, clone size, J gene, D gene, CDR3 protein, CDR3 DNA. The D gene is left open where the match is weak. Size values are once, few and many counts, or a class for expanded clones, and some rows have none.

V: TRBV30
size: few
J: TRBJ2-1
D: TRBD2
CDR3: CAWKSGGALVEQFF
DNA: TGTGCCTGGAAAAGCGGGGGGGCCTTAGTGGAGCAGTTCTTC

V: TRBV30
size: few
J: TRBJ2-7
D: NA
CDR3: CAWSPESEQYF
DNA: TGTGCCTGGAGTCCAGAGAGCGAGCAGTACTTC

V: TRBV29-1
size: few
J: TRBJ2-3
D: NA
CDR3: CSVEVRRATDTQYF
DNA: TGCAGCGTTGAAGTCCGACGGGCCACAGATACGCAGTATTTT

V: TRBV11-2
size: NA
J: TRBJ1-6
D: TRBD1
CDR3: CASSRVGQGFTPLHF
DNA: TGTGCCAGCAGCCGGGTCGGACAGGGCTTTACACCCCTCCACTTT

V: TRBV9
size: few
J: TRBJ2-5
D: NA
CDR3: CASSVGTMETQYF
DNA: TGTGCCAGCAGCGTAGGGACTATGGAGACCCAGTACTTC

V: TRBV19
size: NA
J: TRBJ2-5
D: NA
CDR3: CASSFQSQETQYF
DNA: TGTGCCAGTAGTTTCCAGTCGCAAGAGACCCAGTACTTC

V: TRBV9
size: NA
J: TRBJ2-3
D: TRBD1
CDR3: CASSVAVNAGGPTDTQYF
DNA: TGTGCCAGCAGCGTAGCGGTCAATGCAGGGGGCCCCACAGATACGCAGTATTTT

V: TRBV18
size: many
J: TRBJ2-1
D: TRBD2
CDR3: CASSPRTRYNEQFF
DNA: TGTGCCAGCTCACCGAGGACTAGGTACAATGAGCAGTTCTTC

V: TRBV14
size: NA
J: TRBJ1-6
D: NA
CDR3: CASSSQGGSPLHF
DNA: TGTGCCAGCAGCTCACAGGGAGGCTCACCCCTCCACTTT

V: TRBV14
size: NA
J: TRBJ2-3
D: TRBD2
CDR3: CASSPTSGPPSVKYF
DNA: TGTGCCAGCAGCCCCACTAGCGGACCTCCCTCCGTTAAGTATTTT

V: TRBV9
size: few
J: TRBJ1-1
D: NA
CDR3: CASSADTYTEAFF
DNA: TGTGCCAGCAGCGCGGACACCTACACTGAAGCTTTCTTT

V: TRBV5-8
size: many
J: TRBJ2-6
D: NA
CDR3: CASSFPGRGGANVLTF
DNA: TGTGCCAGCAGCTTCCCCGGACGGGGTGGGGCCAACGTCCTGACTTTC

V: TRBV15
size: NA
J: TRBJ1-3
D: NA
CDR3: CATSRDLPADSGNTIYF
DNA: TGTGCCACCAGCAGAGATCTCCCGGCCGACTCTGGAAACACCATATATTTT

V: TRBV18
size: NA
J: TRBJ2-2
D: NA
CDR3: CASSPRQRGTGELFF
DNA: TGTGCCAGCTCACCAAGACAGAGAGGCACCGGGGAGCTGTTTTTT

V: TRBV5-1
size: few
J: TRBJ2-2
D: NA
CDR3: CASGGAVTTGELFF
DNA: TGCGCCAGCGGAGGGGCTGTAACGACCGGGGAGCTGTTTTTT

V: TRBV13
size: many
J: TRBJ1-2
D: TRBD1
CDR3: CASSRHGQGSDYGYTF
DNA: TGTGCCAGCAGCCGCCACGGACAGGGAAGTGACTATGGCTACACCTTC

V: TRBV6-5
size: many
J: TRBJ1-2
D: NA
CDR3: CASRDGQRYGYTF
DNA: TGTGCCAGCAGGGATGGACAGCGTTATGGCTACACCTTC

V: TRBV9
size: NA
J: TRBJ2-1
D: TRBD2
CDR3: CASSPRLAGRNEQFF
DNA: TGTGCCAGCAGCCCTCGACTAGCGGGGAGAAATGAGCAGTTCTTC

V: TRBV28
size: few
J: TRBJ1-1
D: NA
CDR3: CASSLEGKAEAFF
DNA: TGTGCCAGCAGTTTGGAGGGAAAAGCTGAAGCTTTCTTT

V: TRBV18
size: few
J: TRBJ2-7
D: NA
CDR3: CASSPDSSYEQYF
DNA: TGTGCCAGCTCACCCGACAGCTCCTACGAGCAGTACTTC

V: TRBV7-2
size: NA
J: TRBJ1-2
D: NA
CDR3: CASSPQMNGYTF
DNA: TGTGCCAGCAGCCCCCAGATGAATGGCTACACCTTC

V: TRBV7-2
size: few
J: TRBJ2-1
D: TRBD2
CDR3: CASSPWLRGLAAHNEQFF
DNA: TGTGCCAGCAGCCCGTGGTTGCGAGGACTAGCGGCCCACAATGAGCAGTTCTTC

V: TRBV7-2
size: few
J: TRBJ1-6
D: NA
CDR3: CASSSDGIGGPSPLHF
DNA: TGTGCCAGCAGCTCAGATGGGATCGGGGGACCTTCACCCCTCCACTTT

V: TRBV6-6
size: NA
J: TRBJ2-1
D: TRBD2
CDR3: CASSGTSGGDNEQFF
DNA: TGTGCCAGCAGTGGAACTAGCGGGGGGGACAATGAGCAGTTCTTC

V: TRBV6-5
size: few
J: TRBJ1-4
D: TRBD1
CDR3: CASTLGQGYEKLFF
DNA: TGTGCCAGCACCCTGGGACAGGGGTATGAAAAACTGTTTTTT

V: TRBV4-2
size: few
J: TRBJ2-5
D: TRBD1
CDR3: CASSRRTPGQGGETQYF
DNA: TGTGCCAGCAGCAGACGAACCCCGGGACAGGGGGGAGAGACCCAGTACTTC

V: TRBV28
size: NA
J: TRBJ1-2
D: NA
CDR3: CASSLGGYGYTF
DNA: TGTGCCAGCAGTTTGGGGGGCTATGGCTACACCTTC

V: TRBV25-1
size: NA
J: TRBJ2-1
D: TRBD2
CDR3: CASSDSGTSGANEQFF
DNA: TGTGCCAGCAGCGACTCAGGGACTAGCGGCGCCAATGAGCAGTTCTTC

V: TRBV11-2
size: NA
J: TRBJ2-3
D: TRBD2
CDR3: CASSLSGGALPDTQYF
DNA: TGTGCCAGCAGCTTAAGCGGGGGGGCTTTGCCAGATACGCAGTATTTT

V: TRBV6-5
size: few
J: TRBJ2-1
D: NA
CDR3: CASSYEGSSYNEQFF
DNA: TGTGCCAGCAGTTACGAGGGGAGCTCCTACAATGAGCAGTTCTTC

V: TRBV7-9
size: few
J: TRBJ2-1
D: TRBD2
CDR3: CASSLEPGLGSRGYNEQFF
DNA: TGTGCCAGCAGCTTAGAACCTGGACTAGGCTCCAGAGGTTACAATGAGCAGTTCTTC

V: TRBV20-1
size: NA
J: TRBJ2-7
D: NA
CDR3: CSAPLLYEQYF
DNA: TGCAGTGCTCCCCTACTCTACGAGCAGTACTTC

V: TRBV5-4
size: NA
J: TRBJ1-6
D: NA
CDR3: CASSLGESPLHF
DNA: TGTGCCAGCAGCTTGGGAGAGTCACCCCTCCACTTT

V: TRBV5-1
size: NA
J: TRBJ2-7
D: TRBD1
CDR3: CASSRTGTDYEQYF
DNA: TGCGCCAGCAGCCGAACCGGGACAGACTACGAGCAGTACTTC

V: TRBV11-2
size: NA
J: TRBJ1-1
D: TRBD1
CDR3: CASSLRGTGTNTEAFF
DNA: TGTGCCAGCAGCTTAAGAGGGACAGGGACAAATACTGAAGCTTTCTTT

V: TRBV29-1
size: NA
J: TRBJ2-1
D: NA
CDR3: CSAGSYHNEQFF
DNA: TGCAGCGCAGGGTCGTATCACAATGAGCAGTTCTTC

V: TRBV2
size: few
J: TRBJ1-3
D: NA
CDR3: CASSEQSGNTIYF
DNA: TGTGCCAGCAGTGAACAGTCGGGAAACACCATATATTTT

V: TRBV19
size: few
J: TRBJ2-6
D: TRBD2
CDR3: CASSMTGGRLYSGANVLTF
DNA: TGTGCCAGTAGTATGACGGGGGGTCGGTTGTACTCTGGGGCCAACGTCCTGACTTTC

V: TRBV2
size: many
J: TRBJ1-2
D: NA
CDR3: CASSERGGYTF
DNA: TGTGCCAGCAGTGAACGTGGTGGCTACACCTTC

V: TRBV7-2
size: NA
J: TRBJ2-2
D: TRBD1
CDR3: CASSFTADRGATGELFF
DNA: TGTGCCAGCAGCTTCACGGCAGACAGGGGGGCCACCGGGGAGCTGTTTTTT

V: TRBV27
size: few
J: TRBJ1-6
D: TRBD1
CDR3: CASSLFPGTGFSPLHF
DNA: TGTGCCAGCAGTTTATTCCCCGGGACAGGGTTTTCACCCCTCCACTTT

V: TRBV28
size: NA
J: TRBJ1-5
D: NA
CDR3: CASSFIPSGPQHF
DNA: TGTGCCAGCAGTTTCATCCCCAGTGGGCCCCAGCATTTT

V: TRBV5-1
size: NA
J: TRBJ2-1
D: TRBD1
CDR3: CASSLRQGVNEQFF
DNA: TGCGCCAGCAGCTTGAGGCAGGGGGTCAATGAGCAGTTCTTC

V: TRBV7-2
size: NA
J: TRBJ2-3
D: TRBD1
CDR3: CASRETGPTQYF
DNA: TGTGCCAGCAGGGAGACAGGGCCTACGCAGTATTTT

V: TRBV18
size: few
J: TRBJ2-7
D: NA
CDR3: CASSVDRGHEQYF
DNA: TGTGCCAGCTCGGTGGATAGGGGCCACGAGCAGTACTTC